These 24 T cell receptor beta chains came from one sample sequenced in a study of shared clonotypes between healthy human individuals. Assay: immunoSEQ multiplex PCR; the TCRdb copy retains only in-frame clones and omits some. The table has about 2.4 million clones, 90% to 95% seen once. Sequenced input: naive CD4+ T cells from PBMCs. Indicated subset: CD45RA+ positively selected. These receptors were collected from a man aged 18 to 30 in good health. Some clones in this sample may be carry-over from other donors' samples.

This chain connects TRBV5-1 to TRBJ2-2, with D possibly being TRBD1 (5 bases). Germline CDR1 SGHRS, CDR2 YFSETQ. V gave up 1 base and J gave up 0 bases, with 10 bases separating them. The CDR3 has 16 amino acids. This chain's CDR3 is CASSLRGPPNTGELFF. The DNA for the CDR3 is TGCGCCAGCAGCTTGAGGGGTCCTCCGAACACCGGGGAGCTGTTTTTT. Full variable domain (missing parts from reference TRBV5-1 and TRBJ2-2): KAGVTQTPRYLIKTRGQQVTLSCSPISGHRSVSWYQQTPGQGLQFLFEYFSETQRNKGNFPGRFSGRQFSNSRSEMNVSTLELGDSALYLCASSLRGPPNTGELFFGEGSRLTVL.

This clone was observed once. The V gene is TRBV7-2, the J gene TRBJ2-3; 10 bases agree with TRBD2. After removal of 1 base from V and 7 bases from J, the junction contained 8 bases not matched to a gene. Germline V gives CDR1 SGHTA, CDR2 FQGNSA. The CDR3 is 16 amino acids. The CDR3 bases are TGTGCCAGCAGCTTAGTGGCTAGCGGGAGTATCTATACGCAGTATTTT. Its protein is CASSLVASGSIYTQYF.

V gene TRBV4-2 combines with J gene TRBJ1-1, with TRBD1 matching over 7 bases. This CDR3 has 16 residues. Germline V gene sequence: CDR1 LGHNA, CDR2 YNFKEQ. With 1 base clipped from V and 4 bases from J, the junction kept 9 bases outside the gene matches. CDR3 protein: CASSQVGGGGGTEAFF. The CDR3 DNA reads TGTGCCAGCAGCCAAGTCGGGGGAGGGGGCGGCACTGAAGCTTTCTTT.

This clone showed up just once. The chain combines TRBV6-4 with TRBJ2-1; TRBD2 is a possible D gene (6 bases). This CDR3 comprises 15 residues. Per the germline V gene, CDR1 is MRHNA and CDR2 is SNTAGT. V lost 5 bases, J lost 0 bases, and 11 bases lay in between. The DNA for the CDR3 is TGTGCCAGCAGTCCTCTAGCGAGCTCCTACAATGAGCAGTTCTTC. It encodes CASSPLASSYNEQFF.

CDR3 residues: CASKVLGASGSNEQYF. CDR3 nucleotide sequence: TGTGCCAGCAAAGTTTTGGGGGCTAGCGGGAGTAACGAGCAGTACTTC. The genes are TRBV28 and TRBJ2-7, with 10 bases fitting TRBD2. Germline CDR1 reads MDHEN; CDR2 reads SYDVKM. J was trimmed by 5 bases and V by 7 bases; bases with no gene match: 14. The CDR3 runs to 16 residues. The full variable domain, in which reference TRBV28 and TRBJ2-7 provide the parts outside the CDR3, is DVKVTQSSRYLVKRTGEKVFLECVQDMDHENMFWYRQDPGLGLRLIYFSYDVKMKEKGDIPEGYSVSREKKERFSLILESASTNQTSMYLCASKVLGASGSNEQYFGPGTRLTVT.

The chain links TRBV7-9 to TRBJ2-3, with TRBD2 as a possible D gene (6 bases). V was shortened by 3 bases and J by 6 bases, with 19 bases between the two germline ends. This CDR3 is built from 16 residues. CDR1 is SEHNR, CDR2 FQNEAQ, per germline (reference sequence). DNA for the CDR3: TGTGCCAGCAGCTTTGGGACGGGAGAAGCCAAGGATACGCAGTATTTT. Amino acids: CASSFGTGEAKDTQYF.

Comments on this clone: Other DNA sequences in the same sample also yield this CDR3. V usage is TRBV9 and J usage is TRBJ2-7; 9 bases line up with TRBD2. This CDR3 is built from 15 residues. The trim removed 0 bases at V and 0 bases at J, leaving 1 base unmatched. The germline CDR1 and CDR2 sequences are SGDLS and YYNGEE. In nucleotides, the CDR3 is TGTGCCAGCAGCGTAGGACTAGCGGACTCCTACGAGCAGTACTTC. It codes for CASSVGLADSYEQYF.

The V gene is TRBV6-5, the J gene TRBJ2-1, with TRBD2 matching over 7 bases. The CDR3 is 15 amino acids. In germline, CDR1 is MNHEY, CDR2 SVGAGI. V was clipped by 5 bases and J by 4 bases; unmatched bases: 8. The CDR3 nucleotides are TGTGCCAGCAGTGGTGCGGGAGCCAGGTACAATGAGCAGTTCTTC. This codes for CASSGAGARYNEQFF.

The V call is TRBV4-1, the J call TRBJ2-6; no clear D. V was trimmed by 6 bases and J by 2 bases, leaving 8 bases between them. This CDR3 is built from 14 residues. Germline V CDR1 and CDR2: MGHRA, YSYEKL. The CDR3 here is CASSTPTGANVLTF. The CDR3 DNA sequence: TGCGCCAGCAGTACACCCACTGGGGCCAACGTCCTGACTTTC.

This clone has just one count. This sample includes further DNA sequences coding for the same CDR3. V and J are TRBV7-3 and TRBJ2-1; no definite D call. The CDR3 is 13 residues long. Germline V gene lookup returns CDR1 SGHTA and CDR2 FQGTGA. The V and J ends lost 0 bases and 5 bases respectively, with 5 bases between them. The CDR3 nucleotides read TGTGCCAGCAGCTTAACCCGGGACAATGAGCAGTTCTTC. It specifies CASSLTRDNEQFF.

The chain carries TRBV7-9 and TRBJ2-1; possibly TRBD1 or TRBD2 for D (5 bases each). The CDR3 runs to 16 residues. The germline V gene has CDR1 SEHNR and CDR2 FQNEAQ (reference sequence). V dropped 3 bases and J dropped 4 bases, with 16 bases sitting between them. The CDR3 region has the DNA TGTGCCAGCAGCTTGCGCCGGGACGGGATATACAATGAGCAGTTCTTC. Translation gives CASSLRRDGIYNEQFF. Filled out from reference TRBV7-9 and TRBJ2-1, the complete variable domain reads DTGVSQNPRHKITKRGQNVTFRCDPISEHNRLYWYRQTLGQGPEFLTYFQNEAQLEKSRLLSDRFSAERPKGSFSTLEIQRTEQGDSAMYLCASSLRRDGIYNEQFFGPGTRLTVL.

This chain uses TRBV29-1 with TRBJ2-5; 8 bases fit TRBD1. The J call may not be correct, given that the DNA end is closer to TRBJ2-7. The CDR3 spans 15 residues. Germline CDR1 SQVTM, CDR2 ANQGSEA. The CDR3, as DNA: TGCAGCGCCCTATCATGGCAGGGGGCCCTCTACGAGCAGTACTTC. This codes for CSALSWQGALYEQYF.

The chain employs TRBV5-6 and TRBJ2-7, with D perhaps TRBD2 (5 bases). Trimming took 2 bases from V and 0 from J, leaving 9 bases between them. CDR1 is SGHDT and CDR2 is YYEEEE in the germline V gene. The CDR3 extends over 14 amino acids. The CDR3 reads CASSFTRDSYEQYF. The CDR3, as DNA: TGTGCCAGCAGCTTCACCCGGGACTCCTACGAGCAGTACTTC.

The chain couples TRBV19 to TRBJ1-2; 7 bases line up with TRBD1. CDR1 and CDR2 from the germline V gene are LNHDA and SQIVND (reference sequence). CDR3 length: 15 amino acids. V lost 4 bases to trimming and J lost 4 bases; unmatched junction nucleotides: 9. The CDR3 region is CASSTRTGGFYGYTF. The CDR3 coding sequence is TGTGCCAGTAGTACCCGGACAGGTGGATTCTATGGCTACACCTTC.

The rearrangement links TRBV7-7 to TRBJ2-2, with TRBD2 identical over 8 bases. The CDR3 runs 16 residues. J gave up 2 bases and V 6 bases, and 8 bases lay outside the gene matches. CDR1 is SSHAT and CDR2 is FNYEAQ in the germline V gene (reference sequence). As DNA, the CDR3 is TGTGCCAGCAGACAACAAGCGGGAGTCAACACCGGGGAGCTGTTTTTT. It specifies CASRQQAGVNTGELFF.

The chain combines TRBV13 with TRBJ1-3, with 7 bases that match TRBD1. J was trimmed by 9 bases and V by 3 bases; bases with no gene match: 5. The CDR3 spans 13 residues. The germline V gene has CDR1 PRHDT and CDR2 FYEKMQ (reference sequence). The DNA of the CDR3 is TGTGCCAGCAGCTTTGAGACAGGGCTCACCATATATTTT. It is translated as CASSFETGLTIYF. Combining the CDR3 with reference TRBV13 and TRBJ1-3 gives the whole variable domain AAGVIQSPRHLIKEKRETATLKCYPIPRHDTVYWYQQGPGQDPQFLISFYEKMQSDKGSIPDRFSAQQFSDYHSELNMSSLELGDSALYFCASSFETGLTIYFGEGSWLTVV.

Concerning this clone: The sample contains more than one DNA sequence encoding this CDR3. The CDR3 sequence is CSARAPYGYTF. CDR3 coding DNA: TGCAGTGCTAGAGCCCCCTATGGCTACACCTTC. The chain uses TRBV20-1 and TRBJ1-2, with unresolved D. CDR1 DFQATT and CDR2 SNEGSKA come from the germline V gene (reference sequence). The length of the CDR3 is 11 residues. V was cut by 1 base and J by 4 bases, with 4 bases left in between.

This rearrangement joins TRBV27 to TRBJ2-1, with 15 bases identical to TRBD2. This CDR3 region has 20 residues. Per germline, CDR1 MNHEY and CDR2 SMNVEV (reference sequence). After removal of 3 bases from V and 1 base from J, the junction contained 10 bases not matched to a gene. CDR3 DNA sequence: TGTGCCAGCAGTTTCCGCCCGGGACTAGCGGGAGGCGGGTCCTACAATGAGCAGTTCTTC. Translation: CASSFRPGLAGGGSYNEQFF.

V is TRBV15 and J is TRBJ1-4; 11 bases are a match to TRBD1. The V gene end was trimmed by 1 base and the J gene end by 1 base; junction bases not matched to a gene: 5. This CDR3 region has 18 residues. Germline V gene data show CDR1 as LNHNV and CDR2 as YYDKDF (reference sequence). CDR3 amino acids: CATSRADRGQRTNEKLFF. As DNA, the CDR3 is TGTGCCACCAGCAGAGCGGACAGGGGGCAGCGAACTAATGAAAAACTGTTTTTT.

V and J are TRBV7-2 and TRBJ2-3; possibly TRBD1 for D (5 bases). CDR3 length equals 14 residues. Germline V gene lookup returns CDR1 SGHTA and CDR2 FQGNSA. Trimming stripped 6 bases from V and 6 bases from J, with 16 bases between. CDR3 nucleotides: TGTGCCAGCAGGTCAGGACATCCTGGGGATACGCAGTATTTT. Translating it yields CASRSGHPGDTQYF.

The V call is TRBV11-3, the J call TRBJ2-6, with D unresolved. Germline-derived CDR1 and CDR2 are SGHNT and YENEEA. The CDR3 has 16 residues. Trimming left V 3 bases short and J 0 bases short, with 9 bases between. CDR3 DNA sequence: TGTGCCAGCAGCTTCCGCCACAGCTCTGGGGCCAACGTCCTGACTTTC. Its protein product is CASSFRHSSGANVLTF.

J is TRBJ1-1 and V is TRBV7-9; TRBD1 agrees at 8 bases. Trimming cost V 5 bases and J 1 base; bases outside gene matches: 9. The CDR3 runs to 16 residues. Germline CDR1 SEHNR, CDR2 FQNEAQ (reference sequence). The CDR3 sequence: CASSPLIGQGNTEAFF. CDR3 sequence (DNA): TGTGCCAGCAGCCCATTAATTGGACAGGGGAACACTGAAGCTTTCTTT.

The chain joins TRBV7-8 to TRBJ2-7; the D gene is possibly TRBD1 (6 bases). The CDR3 has 16 amino acids. V gave up 1 base and J gave up 5 bases, with 18 bases separating them. The germline V gene encodes CDR1 SGHVS and CDR2 FQNEAQ. The CDR3 spells CASSLGEDRHLDEQYF. The CDR3 bases are TGTGCCAGCAGCTTAGGGGAAGACAGGCACCTTGACGAGCAGTACTTC.

The chain employs TRBV27 and TRBJ2-1; D gene ambiguous. The V end lost 6 bases, the J end lost 5 bases, and 14 bases lay between the germline ends. Germline lookup yields CDR1 MNHEY and CDR2 SMNVEV (reference sequence). The CDR3 has 14 residues. This CDR3 is CASSPWALHNEQFF. CDR3 bases: TGTGCCAGCAGCCCCTGGGCTCTCCACAATGAGCAGTTCTTC.